These 12 T cell receptor beta chains were all obtained from the same sample, sequenced in a study of blood T cell repertoires in COVID-19. Produced via immunoSEQ multiplex PCR; TCRdb's table is partial and in-frame only. The data hold around 60,000 clones, with more than 70% observed a single time. Sample: peripheral blood. The receptors were sampled from a man between 60 and 75 years old with COVID-19, enrolled during active disease.

Written as DNA, the CDR3 is TGTGCCAGCAGTGAAGCGGGGGGTGCAGTTTCCGAGCAGTACTTC. This codes for CASSEAGGAVSEQYF. The chain is built from TRBV6-1 and TRBJ2-7, with D tentatively TRBD2 (6 bases). The germline V and J ends were trimmed by 0 bases and 6 bases, with 15 bases remaining between them. The CDR3 runs 15 residues. Per the germline V gene, CDR1 is MNHNS and CDR2 is SASEGT.

The chain links TRBV25-1 to TRBJ1-6; D is ambiguous. Trimming cost V 1 base and J 10 bases, with 11 bases left between them. CDR1 is MGHDK, CDR2 SYGVNS, per germline. CDR3 length: 14 residues. CDR3 region: CASSESDLSSPLHF. The DNA of the CDR3 is TGTGCCAGCAGTGAATCCGACTTGTCCTCACCCCTCCACTTT.

The CDR3 protein is CASSATSGVINEQFF. The DNA of the CDR3 is TGTGCCAGCAGTGCCACTAGCGGGGTGATCAATGAGCAGTTCTTC. V and J are TRBV2 and TRBJ2-1; 10 bases map to TRBD2. The junction had 6 bases not matched to a gene; V was cut back by 4 bases and J by 6 bases. The germline V gene encodes CDR1 SNHLY and CDR2 FYNNEI. The CDR3 is made up of 15 amino acids.

J is TRBJ2-5 and V is TRBV11-2; 11 bases match TRBD2. V lost 2 bases and J lost 7; bases outside the gene matches: 9. The germline CDR1 and CDR2 sequences are SGHAT and FQNNGV. CDR3 length equals 16 residues. The CDR3 nucleotides read TGTGCCAGCAGCTTACTACTAGCGGGGGTGCCGGCGACCCAGTACTTC. This translates into CASSLLLAGVPATQYF. Looking up the rest from reference TRBV11-2 and TRBJ2-5 gives the full variable domain: EAGVAQSPRYKIIEKRQSVAFWCNPISGHATLYWYQQILGQGPKLLIQFQNNGVVDDSQLPKDRFSAERLKGVDSTLKIQPAKLEDSAVYLCASSLLLAGVPATQYFGPGTRLLVL.

This clone turned up a few times. The rearrangement joins TRBV4-1 to TRBJ2-5; D might be TRBD2 (6 bases). The CDR3 extends over 13 amino acids. Germline loops: CDR1 MGHRA, CDR2 YSYEKL. Between the trimmed V and J ends, which lost 3 bases and 5 bases, there was a span of 10 bases. The DNA for the CDR3 is TGCGCCAGCAGCCATGGGGGGTGGGAGACCCAGTACTTC. This sequence encodes CASSHGGWETQYF.

This sequence joins TRBV5-1 and TRBJ1-6; 10 bases align to TRBD1. The CDR3 runs 16 residues. The V segment lost 3 bases and the J segment 5 bases; nucleotides outside the gene matches: 5. Looked up from germline, CDR1 is SGHRS and CDR2 is YFSETQ. The CDR3 DNA reads as TGCGCCAGCAGCTCGACAGGGGGCGCCGATAATTCACCCCTCCACTTT. Protein: CASSSTGGADNSPLHF. Filled out from reference TRBV5-1 and TRBJ1-6, the complete variable domain reads KAGVTQTPRYLIKTRGQQVTLSCSPISGHRSVSWYQQTPGQGLQFLFEYFSETQRNKGNFPGRFSGRQFSNSRSEMNVSTLELGDSALYLCASSSTGGADNSPLHFGNGTRLTVT.

This chain uses TRBV6-5 with TRBJ1-5, with D possibly being TRBD1 (5 bases). Germline-derived CDR1 and CDR2 are MNHEY and SVGAGI. CDR3 size: 14 residues. Trimming shortened V by 6 bases and J by 4 bases, and 13 bases separated the two germline ends. CDR3: CASRLVDTNQPQHF. In DNA form, the CDR3 reads TGTGCCAGCAGATTGGTGGACACTAATCAGCCCCAGCATTTT.

The chain has TRBV30 and TRBJ1-1, with 7 nucleotides matching TRBD1. With 2 bases clipped from V and 4 bases from J, the junction kept 10 bases outside the gene matches. The CDR3 totals 15 residues. CDR1 GTSNPN and CDR2 SVGIG come from the germline V gene (reference sequence). The DNA for the CDR3 is TGTGCCTGGAGTCCCAGAAACAGGGGATTCACTGAAGCTTTCTTT. It codes for CAWSPRNRGFTEAFF. The whole variable domain, filled in from reference TRBV30 and TRBJ1-1, reads SQTIHQWPATLVQPVGSPLSLECTVEGTSNPNLYWYRQAAGRGLQLLFYSVGIGQISSEVPQNLSASRPQDRQFILSSKKLLLSDSGFYLCAWSPRNRGFTEAFFGQGTRLTVV.

The chain couples TRBV6-1 to TRBJ2-5, with D hard to call. Between the trimmed V and J ends, which lost 0 bases and 7 bases, there was a span of 6 bases. Germline V gene data show CDR1 as MNHNS and CDR2 as SASEGT. CDR3 length: 12 amino acids. CDR3 amino acids: CASSEAPGTQYF. The CDR3 DNA sequence: TGTGCCAGCAGTGAAGCGCCCGGGACCCAGTACTTC.

The J gene is TRBJ2-3, the V gene TRBV5-1; D not certain. The CDR3 length is 15 residues. Looked up from germline, CDR1 is SGHRS and CDR2 is YFSETQ. The V gene lost 4 bases and the J gene lost 0 bases, with 12 bases spanning the gap. The CDR3 spells CASSADISSTDTQYF. DNA of the CDR3: TGCGCCAGCAGCGCCGACATCTCTAGCACAGATACGCAGTATTTT. Full variable domain (rest looked up from reference TRBV5-1 and TRBJ2-3): KAGVTQTPRYLIKTRGQQVTLSCSPISGHRSVSWYQQTPGQGLQFLFEYFSETQRNKGNFPGRFSGRQFSNSRSEMNVSTLELGDSALYLCASSADISSTDTQYFGPGTRLTVL.

The chain couples TRBV7-3 to TRBJ1-5, with TRBD1 matching 10 bases. The length of the CDR3 is 21 residues. Germline CDR1 SGHTA, CDR2 FQGTGA. The V segment lost 3 bases and the J segment 6 bases; nucleotides outside the gene matches: 23. CDR3 loop: CASSLSFASRQGALFSQPQHF. DNA for the CDR3: TGTGCCAGCAGCTTGTCTTTCGCCAGCAGACAGGGGGCGCTTTTCAGTCAGCCCCAGCATTTT.

V usage is TRBV11-2 and J usage is TRBJ2-1; TRBD2 agrees at 9 bases. V dropped 0 bases and J dropped 10; count of bases not matched to a gene: 1. This CDR3 is 13 amino acids long. The germline gives CDR1 SGHAT, CDR2 FQNNGV. The CDR3 here is CASSLDGTSEQFF. CDR3 DNA sequence: TGTGCCAGCAGCTTAGACGGGACTAGCGAGCAGTTCTTC. Full variable domain (remainder filled in from reference TRBV11-2 and TRBJ2-1): EAGVAQSPRYKIIEKRQSVAFWCNPISGHATLYWYQQILGQGPKLLIQFQNNGVVDDSQLPKDRFSAERLKGVDSTLKIQPAKLEDSAVYLCASSLDGTSEQFFGPGTRLTVL.